Below are 29 T cell receptor beta chains sequenced from a single sample in a study of blood T cell repertoires in COVID-19. Generated by immunoSEQ multiplex PCR, the TCRdb table keeps only in-frame clones and is missing some. In the table there are 45,000 to 70,000 clones, 70% to 90% of which are singletons. The sample taken for sequencing was peripheral blood. These receptors came from a woman aged 55-70 years with active COVID-19.

The V and J genes are TRBV12-3 or TRBV12-4 and TRBJ1-4; D unresolved. The CDR3 extends over 12 amino acids. Trimming removed 3 bases at V and 8 bases at J, with 7 bases between. CDR3 sequence reads: CASSFEREKLFF. Here the CDR3 DNA reads TGTGCCAGCAGTTTTGAGCGGGAAAAACTGTTTTTT.

The V and J genes are TRBV3-1 (or the pseudogene TRBV3-2) and TRBJ1-1; D perhaps matches TRBD1 (5 bases). The V and J ends lost 4 bases and 7 bases respectively, with 25 bases between them. The CDR3 has 17 residues. Germline lookup yields CDR1 LGHDT and CDR2 YNNKEL (reference sequence). Here the CDR3 DNA reads TGTGCCAGCAGCCTGGCTTACGGGACTAAGGGAGTTGGTGAAGCTTTCTTT. Protein sequence: CASSLAYGTKGVGEAFF.

The genes are TRBV7-2 and TRBJ2-1, with D possibly being TRBD2 (7 bases). Trimming shortened V by 4 bases and J by 15 bases, and 19 bases separated the two germline ends. The CDR3 is 13 amino acids. The V gene's germline CDR1 is SGHTA and CDR2 FQGNSA. The CDR3, as DNA: TGTGCCAGCAGCTCCTCCGGGGGGCTGGGGTTGTTCTTC. This translates into CASSSSGGLGLFF.

The chain employs TRBV5-8 and TRBJ1-2, with TRBD1 matching over 7 bases. The CDR3 has 15 residues. The ends lost 0 bases at V and 6 bases at J; junction bases unmatched: 8. Germline values: CDR1 SGHTS, CDR2 YDEGEE. Here the CDR3 reads CASSLALTGLHGYTF. Here the CDR3 DNA reads TGTGCCAGCAGCTTGGCACTGACAGGGCTCCATGGCTACACCTTC.

This clone was seen just once. J is TRBJ2-3 and V is TRBV28; D perhaps matches TRBD1 (6 bases). V lost 5 bases, J lost 2 bases, and 17 bases lay in between. Germline V CDR1 and CDR2: MDHEN, SYDVKM. The CDR3 contains 16 residues. CDR3 sequence (DNA): TGTGCCAGCAGTCCTACAGGGCTAGGGTTCACAGATACGCAGTATTTT. Translation gives CASSPTGLGFTDTQYF.

This CDR3 reads CASSFISGTGNEKLFF. The CDR3 DNA follows: TGTGCCAGCAGCTTCATCTCCGGGACAGGAAATGAAAAACTGTTTTTT. This rearrangement joins TRBV5-5 to TRBJ1-4; 8 nucleotides match TRBD1. V shed 2 bases, J shed 5 bases, and the junction held 8 bases outside the gene matches. The CDR3 is 16 amino acids. From germline, CDR1 is SGHKS and CDR2 YYEKEE (reference sequence).

This rearrangement joins TRBV10-2 to TRBJ1-6; 7 bases are a match to TRBD1. V shed 10 bases and J 6 bases; nucleotides not matched to a gene: 6. Germline V CDR1 and CDR2: WSHSY, SAAADI. CDR3 length: 13 amino acids. CDR3 sequence reads: CATLRDSNSPLHF. The CDR3 DNA follows: TGCGCCACCTTGAGGGACAGTAATTCACCCCTCCACTTT.

The chain links TRBV5-1 to TRBJ2-4; TRBD1 is a possible D gene (6 bases). The V gene's germline CDR1 is SGHRS and CDR2 YFSETQ. The length of the CDR3 is 16 residues. V lost 5 bases, J lost 7 bases, and 22 bases lay in between. DNA for the CDR3: TGCGCCAGCAGTTACCAGGGGACCATCCAGGGGAACATTCAGTACTTC. This codes for CASSYQGTIQGNIQYF. Looking up the rest from reference TRBV5-1 and TRBJ2-4 gives the full variable domain: KAGVTQTPRYLIKTRGQQVTLSCSPISGHRSVSWYQQTPGQGLQFLFEYFSETQRNKGNFPGRFSGRQFSNSRSEMNVSTLELGDSALYLCASSYQGTIQGNIQYFGAGTRLSVL.

This chain connects TRBV3-1 (or the pseudogene TRBV3-2) to TRBJ2-3; 12 bases fit TRBD2. The CDR3 length is 15 residues. Germline V CDR1 and CDR2: LGHDT, YNNKEL (reference sequence). The V and J ends lost 2 bases and 8 bases, in that order; junction bases with no gene match: 5. CDR3 residues: CASSQPSGGAGTQYF. The CDR3 coding sequence is TGTGCCAGCAGCCAACCTAGCGGGGGGGCCGGTACGCAGTATTTT.

The V gene is TRBV11-1, the J gene TRBJ2-3; D may be TRBD1 (6 bases). CDR1 is SGHAT and CDR2 is FQDESV in the germline V gene (reference sequence). Between the trimmed V and J ends, which lost 4 bases and 0 bases, there was a span of 11 bases. CDR3 length equals 15 residues. The CDR3 coding sequence is TGTGCCAGCAGCTCCAGACAGGCTAGCACAGATACGCAGTATTTT. Translated, it gives CASSSRQASTDTQYF. Based on the CDR3 plus reference TRBV11-1 and TRBJ2-3, the full variable domain is EAEVAQSPRYKITEKSQAVAFWCDPISGHATLYWYRQILGQGPELLVQFQDESVVDDSQLPKDRFSAERLKGVDSTLKIQPAELGDSAMYLCASSSRQASTDTQYFGPGTRLTVL.

V gene TRBV27 combines with J gene TRBJ2-1; 13 bases match TRBD2. The V segment lost 5 bases and the J segment 7 bases; nucleotides outside the gene matches: 8. The CDR3 is made up of 16 amino acids. Germline loops: CDR1 MNHEY, CDR2 SMNVEV (reference sequence). CDR3 DNA sequence: TGTGCCAGCAGTACTCGACTAGCGGGGGGCATAAATGAGCAGTTCTTC. Protein product: CASSTRLAGGINEQFF.

V gene TRBV24-1 combines with J gene TRBJ1-1; no clear D. The CDR3 is 16 amino acids. Trimming stripped 7 bases from V and 1 base from J, with 18 bases between. Germline CDR1 is KGHDR and CDR2 is SFDVKD. The chain's CDR3 is CATSTPPENRNTEAFF. The DNA of the CDR3 is TGTGCCACCAGCACTCCCCCAGAGAACAGGAACACTGAAGCTTTCTTT.

The CDR3 sequence is CASSPRQNTEAFF. CDR3 nucleotide sequence: TGTGCCAGTAGCCCCAGACAGAACACTGAAGCTTTCTTT. The chain is built from TRBV19 and TRBJ1-1; D is ambiguous. Germline loops: CDR1 LNHDA, CDR2 SQIVND (reference sequence). V was clipped by 6 bases and J by 1 base, with 9 bases between them. The CDR3 runs to 13 residues.

The chain uses TRBV19 and TRBJ1-5; 7 nucleotides match TRBD1. The junction had 15 bases not matched to a gene; V was cut back by 7 bases and J by 0 bases. Germline-derived CDR1 and CDR2 are LNHDA and SQIVND (reference sequence). There are 18 residues in the CDR3. CDR3 protein: CASTPPGQQYYSNQPQHF. The CDR3 region has the DNA TGTGCCAGTACTCCTCCGGGACAGCAATATTATAGCAATCAGCCCCAGCATTTT.

The chain uses TRBV7-8 and TRBJ1-6; 10 nucleotides agree with TRBD1. The CDR3 extends over 17 amino acids. V was pared by 4 bases and J by 0 bases, with 3 bases of the junction left unmatched. The germline V gene has CDR1 SGHVS and CDR2 FQNEAQ. CDR3 sequence reads: CASSSWTGGSYNSPLHF. As DNA, the CDR3 is TGTGCCAGCAGCTCTTGGACAGGGGGCTCCTATAATTCACCCCTCCACTTT.

This chain links TRBV27 with TRBJ2-2; 7 nucleotides match TRBD1. With 10 bases clipped from V and 4 bases from J, the junction kept 9 bases outside the gene matches. Looked up from germline, CDR1 is MNHEY and CDR2 is SMNVEV (reference sequence). The CDR3 totals 14 residues. CDR3 residues: CATRSQGVTGELFF. The DNA of the CDR3 is TGTGCCACGAGGTCGCAGGGGGTCACCGGGGAGCTGTTTTTT.

V and J are TRBV19 and TRBJ1-5, with 11 nucleotides matching TRBD1. V lost 5 bases and J lost 0; bases outside the gene matches: 12. The CDR3 spans 19 residues. Germline loops: CDR1 LNHDA, CDR2 SQIVND (reference sequence). The CDR3 DNA reads TGTGCCAGTAGTGCTTCGAGGGGGACAGGGGGGAATAGCAATCAGCCCCAGCATTTT. This codes for CASSASRGTGGNSNQPQHF.

This clone was detected a few times. The rearrangement uses TRBV2 and TRBJ2-2, with 7 bases aligning to TRBD1. Per the germline V gene, CDR1 is SNHLY and CDR2 is FYNNEI. V was clipped by 8 bases and J by 2 bases; unmatched bases: 5. This CDR3 is 14 amino acids long. The CDR3, as DNA: TGTGCCAGCCGGACAGGACCCAACACCGGGGAGCTGTTTTTT. It codes for CASRTGPNTGELFF. Based on the CDR3 plus reference TRBV2 and TRBJ2-2, the full variable domain is EPEVTQTPSHQVTQMGQEVILRCVPISNHLYFYWYRQILGQKVEFLVSFYNNEISEKSEIFDDQFSVERPDGSNFTLKIRSTKLEDSAMYFCASRTGPNTGELFFGEGSRLTVL.

This sequence joins TRBV15 and TRBJ1-4; D perhaps matches TRBD1 (6 bases). The germline gives CDR1 LNHNV, CDR2 YYDKDF (reference sequence). Trimming removed 0 bases from V and 2 bases from J, with 19 bases in between. The CDR3 covers 19 residues. CDR3 amino acids: CATSRDRRSGGATNEKLFF. As DNA, the CDR3 is TGTGCCACCAGCAGAGATCGGCGGTCGGGGGGCGCGACTAATGAAAAACTGTTTTTT. The entire variable domain, with the rest obtained from reference TRBV15 and TRBJ1-4, is as follows: DAMVIQNPRYQVTQFGKPVTLSCSQTLNHNVMYWYQQKSSQAPKLLFHYYDKDFNNEADTPDNFQSRRPNTSFCFLDIRSPGLGDTAMYLCATSRDRRSGGATNEKLFFGSGTQLSVL.

V is TRBV4-1 and J is TRBJ2-4, with D possibly matching TRBD2 (5 bases). Germline CDR1 is MGHRA and CDR2 is YSYEKL. The CDR3 sequence is 15 residues long. V was shortened by 0 bases and J by 1 base, with 7 bases between the two germline ends. This CDR3 reads CASSQESGAKNIQYF. The CDR3 bases are TGCGCCAGCAGCCAAGAGAGCGGTGCCAAAAACATTCAGTACTTC.

The rearrangement links TRBV5-1 to TRBJ1-2; no clear D gene. The CDR3 consists of 15 residues. Deletions cut 0 bases from V and 4 bases from J, with 13 bases between. CDR1 SGHRS and CDR2 YFSETQ come from the germline V gene. This CDR3 is CASSLAQVSAYGYTF. Written as DNA, the CDR3 is TGCGCCAGCAGCTTGGCCCAGGTATCCGCCTATGGCTACACCTTC.

The gene calls are TRBV7-2 and TRBJ1-5; 7 bases match TRBD1. The V and J ends lost 5 bases and 3 bases, in that order; junction bases with no gene match: 4. Looked up from germline, CDR1 is SGHTA and CDR2 is FQGNSA. This CDR3 contains 14 residues. As DNA, the CDR3 is TGTGCCAGCAGCCCGGGACAGTTCAATCAGCCCCAGCATTTT. It codes for CASSPGQFNQPQHF.

The count of this clone is one. The chain has TRBV4-3 and TRBJ1-3, with 8 positions matching TRBD1. Germline V CDR1 and CDR2: LGHNA, YSLEER. Unmatched junction bases numbered 3, after V lost 0 bases and J lost 2 bases. This CDR3 comprises 16 residues. Here the CDR3 reads CASSQDWTGTGNTIYF. DNA of the CDR3: TGCGCCAGCAGCCAAGATTGGACAGGGACTGGAAACACCATATATTTT.

The chain joins TRBV28 to TRBJ2-5; weak D call: TRBD1 (5 bases). Trimming shortened V by 2 bases and J by 9 bases, and 16 bases separated the two germline ends. Germline V gene lookup returns CDR1 MDHEN and CDR2 SYDVKM. The CDR3 sequence is 14 residues long. The CDR3 sequence is CASSLIYRWDPQYF. Written as DNA, the CDR3 is TGTGCCAGCAGTTTAATCTACAGGTGGGATCCCCAGTACTTC.

CDR3 region: CASSLGGGTYSAFF. The CDR3 DNA follows: TGTGCCAGCAGCCTAGGAGGGGGCACGTATTCGGCTTTCTTT. The V call is TRBV3-1 (or the pseudogene TRBV3-2), the J call TRBJ1-1; 7 bases fit TRBD1. CDR3 length: 14 amino acids. Unmatched junction bases numbered 13, after V lost 4 bases and J lost 11 bases. In germline, CDR1 is LGHDT, CDR2 YNNKEL (reference sequence).

The chain has TRBV6-5 and TRBJ2-7; possibly TRBD2 for D (5 bases). In germline, CDR1 is MNHEY, CDR2 SVGAGI. Trimming pared 6 bases from V and 7 bases from J, leaving 16 bases between. The CDR3 loop spans 13 amino acids. CDR3 DNA sequence: TGTGCCAGCAGAAGTGGGAGAATAAGGGAGCAGTACTTC. Residues: CASRSGRIREQYF.

This clone was detected only once. The rearrangement uses TRBV19 and TRBJ1-1; D is perhaps TRBD1 (5 bases). The CDR3 covers 13 residues. Germline V gene data show CDR1 as LNHDA and CDR2 as SQIVND (reference sequence). Trimming took 9 bases from V and 0 from J, leaving 11 bases between them. CDR3 sequence: CASSTAVNTEAFF. The CDR3 coding sequence is TGTGCCAGCTCGACAGCCGTGAACACTGAAGCTTTCTTT.

This chain links TRBV19 with TRBJ2-1; D unresolved. V dropped 4 bases and J dropped 7 bases, with 14 bases sitting between them. Germline V CDR1 and CDR2: LNHDA, SQIVND (reference sequence). The CDR3 runs 14 residues. CDR3 loop: CASSRSPQRNEQFF. The CDR3 DNA reads TGTGCCAGTAGTAGGTCGCCTCAGAGGAATGAGCAGTTCTTC.

V and J are TRBV11-2 and TRBJ2-2; possibly TRBD2 for D (5 bases). The V gene's germline CDR1 is SGHAT and CDR2 FQNNGV. The V gene lost 5 bases and the J gene lost 7 bases, with 14 bases spanning the gap. The CDR3 has 14 amino acids. This CDR3 reads CASSLTRAGGELFF. The CDR3 DNA follows: TGTGCCAGCAGCCTTACGCGGGCAGGCGGGGAGCTGTTTTTT.